This T cell receptor beta chain was captured by sequencing in a study of cytomegalovirus exposure and HLA in healthy donors. Study details: An analysis done earlier identified almost 120 million unique TCR beta sequences from 190 million or so T cells. Genetic ancestry analysis placed approximately 78% of the 300 to 500 donors that were genotyped in the Caucasian-associated cluster.

There are 14 residues in the CDR3. CDR1 ENHRY and CDR2 SYGVKD come from the germline V gene. The V gene end was trimmed by 6 bases and the J gene end by 0 bases; junction bases not matched to a gene: 4. Concerning this clone: Its target is not known.

Notes on the study in general: When presence/absence was analysed, sequencing depth was taken to be roughly uniform across donors. In a later analysis, a genetic analysis reported fewer productive-TCR N-insertions in an Asian-associated ancestry cluster than the cohort average.

60 Vbeta and 13 Jbeta primers were used in PCR. Sequencing was performed with immunoSEQ multiplex PCR; in TCRdb, only in-frame clones are kept and a portion is missing. The data show fewer than 250,000 clones, with over 70% seen just once and 1.5% to 2% held by the top ten. V and J are TRBV10-3 and TRBJ2-5, with TRBD2 identical over 7 bases. The sequenced sample consisted of PBMCs. This TCR came from a man in his forties in good health and CMV-seropositive. CDR3 nucleotide sequence: TGTGCCATCAGAGAGGGACTATACCAAGAGACCCAGTACTTC. Its translation: CAIREGLYQETQYF.